This T cell receptor (beta chain) is from a study of graft-versus-host responses after intestinal transplantation. At the level of the study: Isolated intestinal, liver-intestinal, or multivisceral transplants were what recipients had. Once they had received anti-thymocyte globulin induction, all recipients took tacrolimus and steroids for roughly three years.

Germline loops: CDR1 LNHDA, CDR2 SQIVND (reference sequence). This CDR3 has 12 amino acids. Profiled with immunoSEQ multiplex PCR; TCRdb holds only in-frame clones, not every one. The sample yields 95,000 to 150,000 clones, roughly 95% seen once. As concerns this clone: As yet, its antigen is unknown.

The study, taken as a whole, reports: GvH clonotypes were identified within recipient marrow, with a subset emerging first in ileum or blood. Allograft graft-versus-host to host-versus-graft clonal ratios ran high in patients with graft-donor T cell macrochimerism.

This material consisted of unstimulated CD8+ T cells sorted from spleen or lymph node cells, taken before intestinal transplant. The TCR originated in a human donor who received an intestinal transplant. This sequence joins TRBV19 and TRBJ2-5; tentative D call: TRBD1 (6 bases). The DNA matches TRBJ2-7 better at its end, which makes the J call doubtful. The CDR3 DNA reads TGTGCCAGTAGTAGGGACAACTACGAGCAGTACTTC. Protein sequence: CASSRDNYEQYF.